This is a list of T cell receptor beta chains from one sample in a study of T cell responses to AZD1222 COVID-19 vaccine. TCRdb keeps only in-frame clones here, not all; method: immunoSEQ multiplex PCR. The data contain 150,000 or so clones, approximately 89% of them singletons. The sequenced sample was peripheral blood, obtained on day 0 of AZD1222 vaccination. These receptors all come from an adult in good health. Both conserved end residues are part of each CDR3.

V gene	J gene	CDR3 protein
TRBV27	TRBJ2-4	CASRERGRNIQYF
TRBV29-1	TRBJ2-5	CSVSPRGARETQYF
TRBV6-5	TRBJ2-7	CASSYSTRVGYEQYF
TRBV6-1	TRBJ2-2	CASSETPGSDTGELFF
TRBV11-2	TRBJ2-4	CASSTRQGILAKNIQYF
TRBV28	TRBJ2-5	CASSYLAGGGQETQYF
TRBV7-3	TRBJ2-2	CASSSERTVTGELFF
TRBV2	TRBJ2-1	CASSEMRAGEQFF
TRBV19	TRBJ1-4	CASSPDRQLFF
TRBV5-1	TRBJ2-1	CASSLGDLRQFF
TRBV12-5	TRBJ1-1	CASAVGDWTNTEAFF
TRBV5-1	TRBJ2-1	CASGREDFSYNEQFF
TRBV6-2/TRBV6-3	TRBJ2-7	CASSNQPASGSSYEQYF
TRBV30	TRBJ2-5	CAWSRASGQETQYF
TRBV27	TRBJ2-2	CASRPYVLGGLNTGELFF
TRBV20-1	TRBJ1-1	CSARDSEAFF
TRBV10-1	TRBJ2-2	CASSGAQNTGELFF
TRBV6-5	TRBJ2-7	CASRKGLASYEQYF
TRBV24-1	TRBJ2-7	CATSDARGSYEQYF
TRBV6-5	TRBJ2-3	CASSYSGSTDTQYF
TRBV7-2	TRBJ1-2	CASSFRDLGTAKGYTF
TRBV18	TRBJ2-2	CASSQDPVGELFF
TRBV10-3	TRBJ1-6	CAIGGTQNPYSPLHF
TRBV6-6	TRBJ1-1	CASSYSTSLAHEAFF
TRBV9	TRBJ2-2	CASSPIRPQGHRGTGELFF
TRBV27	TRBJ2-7	CASSLSFFRDTSYEQYF
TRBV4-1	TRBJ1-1	CASKDRMNTEAFF
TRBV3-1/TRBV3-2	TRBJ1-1	CASSYTNTEAFF
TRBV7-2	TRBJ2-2	CASSLVRGGTGELFF
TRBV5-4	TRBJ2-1	CASSSGYGEGSYNEQFF
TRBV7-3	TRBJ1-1	CASSYGQSEAFF
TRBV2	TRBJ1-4	CASLKQGLGEKLFF
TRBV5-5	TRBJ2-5	CASSSPTPGLARETQYF
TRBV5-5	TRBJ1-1	CASSLGAGMNTEAFF
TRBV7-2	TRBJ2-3	CASSFGLAGPDTQYF
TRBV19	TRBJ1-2	CASPLGSENYGYTF
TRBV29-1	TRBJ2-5	CSVAREETQYF
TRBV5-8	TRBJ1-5	CASRSDYQPQHF
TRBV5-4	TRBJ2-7	CASSLGGGPGEQYF
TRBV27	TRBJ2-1	CASQFYNEQFF
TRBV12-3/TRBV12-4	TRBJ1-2	CASRESTGYGYTF
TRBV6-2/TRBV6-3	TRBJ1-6	CASSHVASNSPLHF
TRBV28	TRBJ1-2	CASTHIPGVSGGVYGYTF
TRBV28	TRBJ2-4	CASREGGAKNIQYF
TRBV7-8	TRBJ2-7	CASSLGTAYEQYF
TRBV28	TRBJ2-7	CASSSTGASSYEQYF
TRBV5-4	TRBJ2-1	CASSLGAAASYNEQFF
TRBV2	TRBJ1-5	CASSTSMGQPQHF
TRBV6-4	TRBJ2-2	CASSDSGTAEGSGELFF
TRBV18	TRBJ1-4	CASSPLPGTGKTLFF
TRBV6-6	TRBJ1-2	CASSYTRTGYTF